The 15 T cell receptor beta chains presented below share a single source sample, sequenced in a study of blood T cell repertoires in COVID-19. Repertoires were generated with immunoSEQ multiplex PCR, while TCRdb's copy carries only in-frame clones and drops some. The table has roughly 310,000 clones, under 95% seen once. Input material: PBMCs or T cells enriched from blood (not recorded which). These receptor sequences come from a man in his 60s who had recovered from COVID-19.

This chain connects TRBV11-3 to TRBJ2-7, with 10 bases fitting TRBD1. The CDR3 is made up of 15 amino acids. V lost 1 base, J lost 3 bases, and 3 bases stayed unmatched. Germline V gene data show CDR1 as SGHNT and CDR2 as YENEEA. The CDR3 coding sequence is TGTGCCAGCAGCTTAGGACAGGGGGCATTCTACGAGCAGTACTTC. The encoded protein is CASSLGQGAFYEQYF.

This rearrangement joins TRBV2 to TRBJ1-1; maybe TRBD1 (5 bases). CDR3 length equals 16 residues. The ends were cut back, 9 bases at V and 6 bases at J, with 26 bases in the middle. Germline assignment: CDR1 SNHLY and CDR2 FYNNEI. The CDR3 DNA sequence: TGTGCCAGACAAGGTAGGGGCAGCTTGAAAGGGTCTGAAGCTTTCTTT. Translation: CARQGRGSLKGSEAFF.

The DNA for the CDR3 is TGTGCCAGCAGCCAAAAGCGGGGAGCTAATGAAAAACTGTTTTTT. This codes for CASSQKRGANEKLFF. V and J are TRBV2 and TRBJ1-4; D ambiguous. The CDR3 length is 15 residues. Germline V lookup: CDR1 SNHLY, CDR2 FYNNEI. With 6 bases removed from V and 3 bases from J, the gap between germline ends came to 14 bases.

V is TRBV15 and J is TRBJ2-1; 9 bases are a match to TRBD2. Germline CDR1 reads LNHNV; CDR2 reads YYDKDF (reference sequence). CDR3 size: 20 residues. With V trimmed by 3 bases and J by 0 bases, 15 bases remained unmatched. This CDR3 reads CATSRDLAGGFLGSYNEQFF. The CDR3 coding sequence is TGTGCCACCAGCAGGGATTTGGCGGGAGGGTTTCTCGGCTCCTACAATGAGCAGTTCTTC.

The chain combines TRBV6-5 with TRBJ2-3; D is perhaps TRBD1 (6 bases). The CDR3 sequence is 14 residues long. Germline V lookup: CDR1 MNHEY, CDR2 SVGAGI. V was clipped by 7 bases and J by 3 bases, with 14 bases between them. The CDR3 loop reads CASKKGRGTDTQYF. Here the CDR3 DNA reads TGTGCCAGCAAAAAGGGCAGGGGAACAGATACGCAGTATTTT.

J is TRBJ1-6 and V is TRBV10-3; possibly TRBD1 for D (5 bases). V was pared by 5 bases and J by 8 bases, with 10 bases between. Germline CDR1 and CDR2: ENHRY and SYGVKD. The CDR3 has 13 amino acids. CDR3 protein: CAISKTGDSPLHF. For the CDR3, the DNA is TGTGCCATCAGTAAAACAGGAGATTCACCCCTCCACTTT.

This chain's CDR3 is CASSAQLAPYEQYF. The CDR3 DNA follows: TGTGCCAGCAGCGCACAACTAGCTCCCTACGAGCAGTACTTC. The chain combines TRBV11-2 with TRBJ2-7, with D possibly being TRBD2 (6 bases). Trimming pared 5 bases from V and 2 bases from J, leaving 13 bases between. This CDR3 has 14 amino acids. Germline values: CDR1 SGHAT, CDR2 FQNNGV.

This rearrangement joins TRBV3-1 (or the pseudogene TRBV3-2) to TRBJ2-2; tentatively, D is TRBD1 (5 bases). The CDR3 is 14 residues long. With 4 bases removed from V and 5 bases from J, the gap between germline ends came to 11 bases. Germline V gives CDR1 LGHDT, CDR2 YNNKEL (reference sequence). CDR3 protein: CASSPRGVTGELFF. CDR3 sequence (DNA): TGTGCCAGCAGCCCTAGGGGCGTGACCGGGGAGCTGTTTTTT.

CDR3 nucleotide sequence: TGTGCCAGCAGTGGGGACAGGGCAAGCACAGATACGCAGTATTTT. It specifies CASSGDRASTDTQYF. This sequence joins TRBV2 and TRBJ2-3; 9 bases agree with TRBD1. Germline trimming cut 4 bases from V and 0 bases from J; bases unmatched to any gene: 2. CDR3 length: 15 amino acids. Germline V gives CDR1 SNHLY, CDR2 FYNNEI. The entire variable domain, with the rest obtained from reference TRBV2 and TRBJ2-3, is as follows: EPEVTQTPSHQVTQMGQEVILRCVPISNHLYFYWYRQILGQKVEFLVSFYNNEISEKSEIFDDQFSVERPDGSNFTLKIRSTKLEDSAMYFCASSGDRASTDTQYFGPGTRLTVL.

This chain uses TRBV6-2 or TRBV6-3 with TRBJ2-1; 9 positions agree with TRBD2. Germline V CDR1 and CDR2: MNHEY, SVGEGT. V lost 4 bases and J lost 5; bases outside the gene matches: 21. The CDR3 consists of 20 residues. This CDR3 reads CASSSSWRGGVNNVDNEQFF. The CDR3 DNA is TGTGCCAGCAGTTCCTCCTGGCGGGGGGGCGTGAACAACGTGGACAATGAGCAGTTCTTC.

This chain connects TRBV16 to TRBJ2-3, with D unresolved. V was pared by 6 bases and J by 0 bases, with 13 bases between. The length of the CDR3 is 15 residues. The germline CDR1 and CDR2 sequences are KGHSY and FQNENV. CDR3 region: CASRGGSLSTDTQYF. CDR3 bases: TGTGCCAGCAGAGGCGGAAGCCTTAGCACAGATACGCAGTATTTT.

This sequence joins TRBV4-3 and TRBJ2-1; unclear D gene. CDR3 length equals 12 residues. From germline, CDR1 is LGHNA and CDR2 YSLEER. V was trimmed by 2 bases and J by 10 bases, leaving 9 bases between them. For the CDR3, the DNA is TGCGCCAGCAGCCAATCCTACGGGGAGCAGTTCTTC. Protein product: CASSQSYGEQFF.

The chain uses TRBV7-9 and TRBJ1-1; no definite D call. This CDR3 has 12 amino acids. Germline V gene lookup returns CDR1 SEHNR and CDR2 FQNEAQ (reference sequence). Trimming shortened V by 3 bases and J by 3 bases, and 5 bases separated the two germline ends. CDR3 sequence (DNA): TGTGCCAGCAGCTTTTCTTACACTGAAGCTTTCTTT. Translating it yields CASSFSYTEAFF.

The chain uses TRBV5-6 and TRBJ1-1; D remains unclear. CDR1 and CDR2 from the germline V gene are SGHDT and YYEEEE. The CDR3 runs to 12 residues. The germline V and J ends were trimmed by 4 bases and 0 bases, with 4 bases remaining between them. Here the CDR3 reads CASSHMNTEAFF. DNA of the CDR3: TGTGCCAGCAGCCACATGAACACTGAAGCTTTCTTT.

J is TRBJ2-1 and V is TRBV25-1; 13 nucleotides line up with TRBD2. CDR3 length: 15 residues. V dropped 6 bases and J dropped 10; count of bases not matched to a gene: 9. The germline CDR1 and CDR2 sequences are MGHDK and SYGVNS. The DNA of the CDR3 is TGTGCCAGCAGCCGGACTAGCGGGAGTCGAGGAGAGCAGTTCTTC. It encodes CASSRTSGSRGEQFF. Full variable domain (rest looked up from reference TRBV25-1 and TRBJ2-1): EADIYQTPRYLVIGTGKKITLECSQTMGHDKMYWYQQDPGMELHLIHYSYGVNSTEKGDLSSESTVSRIRTEHFPLTLESARPSHTSQYLCASSRTSGSRGEQFFGPGTRLTVL.